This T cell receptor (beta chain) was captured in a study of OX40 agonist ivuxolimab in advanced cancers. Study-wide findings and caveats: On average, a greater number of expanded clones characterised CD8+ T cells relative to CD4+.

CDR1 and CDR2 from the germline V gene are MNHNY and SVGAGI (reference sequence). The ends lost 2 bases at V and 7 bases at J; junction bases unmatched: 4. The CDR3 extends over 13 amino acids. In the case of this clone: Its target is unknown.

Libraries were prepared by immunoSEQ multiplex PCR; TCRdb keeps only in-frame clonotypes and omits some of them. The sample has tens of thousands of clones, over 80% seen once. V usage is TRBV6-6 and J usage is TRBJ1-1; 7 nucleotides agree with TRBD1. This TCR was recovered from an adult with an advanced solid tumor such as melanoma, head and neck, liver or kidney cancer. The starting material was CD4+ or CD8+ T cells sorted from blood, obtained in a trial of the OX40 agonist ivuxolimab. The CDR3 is CASSYEDRNEAFF. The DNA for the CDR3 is TGTGCCAGCAGTTACGAGGACAGGAATGAAGCTTTCTTT.